This T cell receptor (beta chain) stems from a study of vaccination effects on CD4 cells after COVID-19. From germline, CDR1 is GTSNPN and CDR2 SVGIG (reference sequence). The CDR3 length is 14 residues. V lost 1 base, J lost 3 bases, and 9 bases lay in between. The protocol was immunoSEQ multiplex PCR, while the TCRdb copy is restricted to in-frame clones and leaves out a portion. The sample holds around 27,000 clones, about 60% seen once. Following 10 days of culture, CD4+ T cells were isolated. A word on this clone: The antigen is undetermined.

This rearrangement joins TRBV30 to TRBJ2-2; D is unresolved. The sequence came from a human donor who received a COVID-19 vaccine. The material was CD4+ T cells from PBMCs cultured without peptide, obtained before COVID-19 vaccination. CDR3 sequence: CAWSEGSHTGELFF. In nucleotides, the CDR3 is TGTGCCTGGAGTGAGGGCAGCCACACCGGGGAGCTGTTTTTT.